A selection of T cell receptor beta chains follows, all from one sample in a study of cytomegalovirus exposure and HLA in healthy donors. Clones were sequenced by immunoSEQ multiplex PCR, and TCRdb holds only the in-frame ones, with some missing. The sample lists around 130,000 clones, approximately 79% occurring once. Sequenced input: PBMCs. These receptors were collected from a female donor in good health and CMV-seronegative. CDR3s include the opening cysteine and the closing phenylalanine or tryptophan. D genes are given only for firm matches. Where a row states a size, it is once, few, many or the class of an expanded clone; other rows omit it.

j_gene: TRBJ2-7
d_gene: -
v_gene: TRBV7-9
abundance: -
CDR3aa: CASSLYQRGSYEQYF
CDR3nt: TGTGCCAGCAGCTTATATCAAAGGGGTTCCTACGAGCAGTACTTC

j_gene: TRBJ2-3
d_gene: -
v_gene: TRBV28
abundance: -
CDR3aa: CASSLLTDTQYF
CDR3nt: TGTGCCAGCAGCCTCCTCACAGATACGCAGTATTTT

j_gene: TRBJ2-4
d_gene: -
v_gene: TRBV10-2
abundance: -
CDR3aa: CASRDGGQRAIQYF
CDR3nt: TGCGCCAGCAGGGACGGCGGACAGCGTGCCATTCAGTACTTC

j_gene: TRBJ1-2
d_gene: TRBD1
v_gene: TRBV10-3
abundance: -
CDR3aa: CAISEGGLANYGYTF
CDR3nt: TGTGCCATCAGTGAAGGGGGCCTAGCTAACTATGGCTACACCTTC

j_gene: TRBJ2-3
d_gene: TRBD2
v_gene: TRBV5-6
abundance: few
CDR3aa: CASSLRLAGSTDTQYF
CDR3nt: TGTGCCAGCAGCTTACGACTAGCGGGATCCACAGATACGCAGTATTTT

j_gene: TRBJ2-5
d_gene: -
v_gene: TRBV5-6
abundance: once
CDR3aa: CASSLEWGRETQYF
CDR3nt: TGTGCCAGCAGCTTGGAGTGGGGGCGCGAGACCCAGTACTTC

j_gene: TRBJ2-5
d_gene: TRBD2
v_gene: TRBV4-1
abundance: -
CDR3aa: CASSQVGGRGSETQYF
CDR3nt: TGCGCCAGCAGTCAGGTTGGCGGGAGAGGGTCGGAGACCCAGTACTTC

j_gene: TRBJ1-1
d_gene: TRBD1
v_gene: TRBV19
abundance: -
CDR3aa: CASIGQVEAFF
CDR3nt: TGTGCCAGTATTGGACAGGTTGAAGCTTTCTTT

j_gene: TRBJ2-7
d_gene: -
v_gene: TRBV5-1
abundance: -
CDR3aa: CASTGGTHSSYEQYF
CDR3nt: TGCGCCAGCACCGGGGGAACACACAGCTCCTACGAGCAGTACTTC

j_gene: TRBJ2-2
d_gene: TRBD2
v_gene: TRBV7-9
abundance: few
CDR3aa: CASSGPLAGGSTGELFF
CDR3nt: TGTGCCAGCAGCGGACCTCTAGCGGGAGGAAGCACCGGGGAGCTGTTTTTT

j_gene: TRBJ1-5
d_gene: TRBD1
v_gene: TRBV15
abundance: -
CDR3aa: CATSWGQGSNQPQHF
CDR3nt: TGTGCCACCAGCTGGGGACAGGGGAGCAATCAGCCCCAGCATTTT

j_gene: TRBJ1-1
d_gene: -
v_gene: TRBV27
abundance: -
CDR3aa: CASSWGVGTEAFF
CDR3nt: TGTGCCAGCAGTTGGGGAGTTGGCACTGAAGCTTTCTTT

j_gene: TRBJ1-3
d_gene: TRBD1
v_gene: TRBV7-3
abundance: -
CDR3aa: CASSATGGGDTIYF
CDR3nt: TGTGCCAGCAGCGCGACAGGGGGTGGTGACACCATATATTTT

j_gene: TRBJ2-2
d_gene: TRBD1
v_gene: TRBV5-1
abundance: -
CDR3aa: CASSWTGGGRELFF
CDR3nt: TGCGCCAGCAGCTGGACAGGGGGAGGCCGGGAGCTGTTTTTT

j_gene: TRBJ2-5
d_gene: -
v_gene: TRBV2
abundance: -
CDR3aa: CASTQTSRGTPQETQYF
CDR3nt: TGTGCCAGCACCCAGACGAGTAGGGGGACACCTCAAGAGACCCAGTACTTC

j_gene: TRBJ2-1
d_gene: -
v_gene: TRBV28
abundance: -
CDR3aa: CASSSTLKSTSNEQFF
CDR3nt: TGTGCCAGCAGTTCCACACTCAAATCGACTAGTAATGAGCAGTTCTTC

j_gene: TRBJ2-3
d_gene: TRBD2
v_gene: TRBV7-9
abundance: -
CDR3aa: CASSTHLTSGRTDTQYF
CDR3nt: TGTGCCAGCAGCACACACCTCACTAGCGGGAGGACAGATACGCAGTATTTT

j_gene: TRBJ1-1
d_gene: -
v_gene: TRBV5-4
abundance: -
CDR3aa: CASSLAAGGGTEAFF
CDR3nt: TGTGCCAGCAGCTTGGCGGCGGGGGGAGGCACTGAAGCTTTCTTT

j_gene: TRBJ1-5
d_gene: TRBD1
v_gene: TRBV30
abundance: -
CDR3aa: CAWATGLNQPQHF
CDR3nt: TGTGCCTGGGCGACAGGGCTTAATCAGCCCCAGCATTTT

j_gene: TRBJ1-1
d_gene: -
v_gene: TRBV15
abundance: once
CDR3aa: CATSRDVGDTEAFF
CDR3nt: TGTGCCACCAGCAGAGATGTAGGGGACACTGAAGCTTTCTTT

j_gene: TRBJ2-7
d_gene: TRBD1
v_gene: TRBV10-1
abundance: -
CDR3aa: CASSVPTGGNEQYF
CDR3nt: TGCGCCAGCAGTGTCCCGACAGGGGGCAACGAGCAGTACTTC

j_gene: TRBJ2-2
d_gene: -
v_gene: TRBV6-4
abundance: -
CDR3aa: CASSDSGVNTGELFF
CDR3nt: TGTGCCAGCAGTGACTCAGGGGTCAACACCGGGGAGCTGTTTTTT

j_gene: TRBJ2-7
d_gene: TRBD2
v_gene: TRBV28
abundance: -
CDR3aa: CAPGGYEQYF
CDR3nt: TGTGCCCCGGGAGGCTACGAGCAGTACTTC

j_gene: TRBJ2-1
d_gene: -
v_gene: TRBV5-1
abundance: few
CDR3aa: CASSLAKIGGEDNEQFF
CDR3nt: TGCGCCAGCAGCTTGGCAAAAATAGGTGGGGAGGACAATGAGCAGTTCTTC

j_gene: TRBJ1-5
d_gene: -
v_gene: TRBV7-9
abundance: -
CDR3aa: CASSLGRTANSNQPQHF
CDR3nt: TGTGCCAGCAGCTTAGGGAGGACGGCGAATAGCAATCAGCCCCAGCATTTT

j_gene: TRBJ1-5
d_gene: TRBD1
v_gene: TRBV18
abundance: -
CDR3aa: CASSPTGANDQPQHF
CDR3nt: TGTGCCAGCTCACCGACAGGGGCAAATGATCAGCCCCAGCATTTT

j_gene: TRBJ1-5
d_gene: TRBD1
v_gene: TRBV6-6
abundance: -
CDR3aa: CASSTTGTGKNQPQHF
CDR3nt: TGTGCCAGCAGTACCACCGGGACAGGGAAGAATCAGCCCCAGCATTTT

j_gene: TRBJ2-7
d_gene: TRBD2
v_gene: TRBV2
abundance: few
CDR3aa: CASSVLAGEFRQYF
CDR3nt: TGTGCCAGCAGTGTACTAGCGGGAGAATTTAGGCAGTACTTC

j_gene: TRBJ1-5
d_gene: -
v_gene: TRBV6-6
abundance: few
CDR3aa: CASSYSQDYQPQHF
CDR3nt: TGTGCCAGCAGTTACTCGCAGGATTATCAGCCCCAGCATTTT

j_gene: TRBJ1-5
d_gene: -
v_gene: TRBV9
abundance: once
CDR3aa: CASSVGEGNQPQHF
CDR3nt: TGTGCCAGCAGCGTAGGCGAAGGCAATCAGCCCCAGCATTTT

j_gene: TRBJ1-3
d_gene: -
v_gene: TRBV6-5
abundance: -
CDR3aa: CASRGGLDSGNTIYF
CDR3nt: TGTGCCAGCAGGGGGGGACTTGACTCTGGAAACACCATATATTTT

j_gene: TRBJ1-1
d_gene: TRBD1
v_gene: TRBV2
abundance: -
CDR3aa: CASRLWGTGQSNREAFF
CDR3nt: TGTGCCAGCAGACTGTGGGGGACAGGGCAGTCGAATAGGGAAGCTTTCTTT

j_gene: TRBJ2-5
d_gene: -
v_gene: TRBV5-1
abundance: -
CDR3aa: CASSLLPGEETQYF
CDR3nt: TGCGCCAGCAGCTTGCTTCCAGGGGAGGAGACCCAGTACTTC

j_gene: TRBJ2-3
d_gene: TRBD2
v_gene: TRBV7-9
abundance: -
CDR3aa: CASRESSGTSTDTQYF
CDR3nt: TGTGCCAGCAGAGAATCCAGCGGGACTAGCACAGATACGCAGTATTTT

j_gene: TRBJ2-5
d_gene: -
v_gene: TRBV5-1
abundance: -
CDR3aa: CASSFGGLGQETQYF
CDR3nt: TGCGCCAGCAGCTTCGGCGGGTTGGGGCAAGAGACCCAGTACTTC

j_gene: TRBJ2-6
d_gene: -
v_gene: TRBV6-5
abundance: few
CDR3aa: CASSYDSPPGANVLTF
CDR3nt: TGTGCCAGCAGTTACGACAGCCCCCCTGGGGCCAACGTCCTGACTTTC

j_gene: TRBJ2-7
d_gene: -
v_gene: TRBV5-1
abundance: -
CDR3aa: CASSLAGVDYEQYF
CDR3nt: TGCGCCAGCAGCTTGGCGGGTGTGGACTACGAGCAGTACTTC

j_gene: TRBJ1-1
d_gene: TRBD1
v_gene: TRBV6-5
abundance: -
CDR3aa: CASSYGTGGITEAFF
CDR3nt: TGTGCCAGCAGTTACGGGACAGGGGGAATCACTGAAGCTTTCTTT

j_gene: TRBJ2-4
d_gene: TRBD2
v_gene: TRBV2
abundance: -
CDR3aa: CASSRGRRGNIQYF
CDR3nt: TGTGCCAGCTCCAGAGGGAGGCGGGGGAACATTCAGTACTTC

j_gene: TRBJ2-7
d_gene: -
v_gene: TRBV27
abundance: -
CDR3aa: CASSLWGDEQYF
CDR3nt: TGTGCCAGCAGTTTATGGGGCGACGAGCAGTACTTC

j_gene: TRBJ2-3
d_gene: TRBD1
v_gene: TRBV28
abundance: -
CDR3aa: CASSPRDRASTDTQYF
CDR3nt: TGTGCCAGCAGTCCAAGGGACAGGGCTTCAACAGATACGCAGTATTTT

j_gene: TRBJ2-7
d_gene: -
v_gene: TRBV27
abundance: -
CDR3aa: CASSIAGTGDYEQYF
CDR3nt: TGTGCCAGCAGTATAGCCGGGACGGGAGACTACGAGCAGTACTTC

j_gene: TRBJ2-7
d_gene: -
v_gene: TRBV5-6
abundance: -
CDR3aa: CASSPSPGDAYEQYF
CDR3nt: TGTGCCAGCAGCCCCTCCCCTGGAGATGCCTACGAGCAGTACTTC

j_gene: TRBJ2-2
d_gene: TRBD2
v_gene: TRBV29-1
abundance: -
CDR3aa: CSAIGGTGELFF
CDR3nt: TGCAGCGCCATCGGGGGGACCGGGGAGCTGTTTTTT

j_gene: TRBJ2-3
d_gene: TRBD2
v_gene: TRBV6-1
abundance: -
CDR3aa: CASLKREVFADTQYF
CDR3nt: TGTGCCAGCTTAAAGCGGGAGGTTTTCGCAGATACGCAGTATTTT

j_gene: TRBJ2-2
d_gene: -
v_gene: TRBV6-1
abundance: -
CDR3aa: CASFSYAGELFF
CDR3nt: TGTGCCAGCTTCAGTTACGCCGGGGAGCTGTTTTTT

j_gene: TRBJ1-4
d_gene: -
v_gene: TRBV30
abundance: -
CDR3aa: CARDTATNEKLFF
CDR3nt: TGTGCCAGGGACACTGCAACTAATGAAAAACTGTTTTTT

j_gene: TRBJ1-5
d_gene: -
v_gene: TRBV30
abundance: -
CDR3aa: CAWSDLGAIQPQHF
CDR3nt: TGTGCCTGGAGCGACTTGGGGGCTATTCAGCCCCAGCATTTT

j_gene: TRBJ2-4
d_gene: -
v_gene: TRBV30
abundance: -
CDR3aa: CAWSAQGSKNIQYF
CDR3nt: TGTGCCTGGAGTGCCCAGGGATCCAAAAACATTCAGTACTTC